The T cell receptor (beta chain) described here comes from a study of OX40 agonist ivuxolimab in advanced cancers. Study in general: Dose-escalation patients suffered from hepatocellular carcinoma, melanoma, renal cell or head and neck cancer. The group had a mean age of 60 years, ranged from roughly 23 to 90, and was 80% to 90% male. Study-wide findings and caveats: Some patients without response likewise showed low normalized clonal expansion.

Baseline was the first blood sampling point, followed by cycle 4 day 1 and cycle 7 day 1. A remark on this clone: What it recognizes is unknown.

Clones were sequenced by immunoSEQ multiplex PCR, and TCRdb holds only the in-frame ones, with some missing. This repertoire shows 61,000 or so clones, about 88% found once; its top ten account for approximately 1.1%. V shed 3 bases and J 12 bases; nucleotides not matched to a gene: 12. Germline V gene lookup returns CDR1 KGHSH and CDR2 LQKENI. This CDR3 spans 15 amino acids. The gene calls are TRBV18 and TRBJ2-2; 8 bases are a match to TRBD2. The sample was CD4+ or CD8+ T cells sorted from blood, taken in a trial of the OX40 agonist ivuxolimab. The sequence was collected from an adult with an advanced solid tumor such as melanoma, head and neck, liver or kidney cancer. The CDR3 nucleotides read TGTGCCAGCTCACCTGTTACTAGCGGAGGGCTAAAGCTGTTTTTT. This encodes CASSPVTSGGLKLFF.